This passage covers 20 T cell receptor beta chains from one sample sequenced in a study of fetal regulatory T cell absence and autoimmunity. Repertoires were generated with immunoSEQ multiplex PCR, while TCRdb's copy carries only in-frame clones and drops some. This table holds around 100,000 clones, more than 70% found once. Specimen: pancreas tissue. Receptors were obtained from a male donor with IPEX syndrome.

The CDR3 sequence is CASSLGVGGTEAFF. For the CDR3, the DNA is TGTGCCAGCAGCTTGGGGGTAGGGGGGACTGAAGCTTTCTTT. The J gene is TRBJ1-1, the V gene TRBV5-4, with D perhaps TRBD1 (6 bases). Trimming removed 0 bases from V and 5 bases from J, with 11 bases in between. Germline CDR1 and CDR2: SGHNT and YYREEE (reference sequence). The CDR3 loop spans 14 amino acids.

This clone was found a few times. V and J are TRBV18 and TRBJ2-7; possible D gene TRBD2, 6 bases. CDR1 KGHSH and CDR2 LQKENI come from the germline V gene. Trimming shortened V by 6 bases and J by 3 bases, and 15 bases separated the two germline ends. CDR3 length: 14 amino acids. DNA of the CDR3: TGTGCCAGCTCTCCTGGAGGGAGGTTCTACGAGCAGTACTTC. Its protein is CASSPGGRFYEQYF.

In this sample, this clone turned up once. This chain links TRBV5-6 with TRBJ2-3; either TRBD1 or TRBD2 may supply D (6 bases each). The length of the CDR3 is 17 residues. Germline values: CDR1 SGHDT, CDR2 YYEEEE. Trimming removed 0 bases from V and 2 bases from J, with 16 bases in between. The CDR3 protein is CASSLGFRGELTDTQYF. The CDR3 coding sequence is TGTGCCAGCAGCTTGGGCTTTAGGGGGGAGCTCACAGATACGCAGTATTTT.

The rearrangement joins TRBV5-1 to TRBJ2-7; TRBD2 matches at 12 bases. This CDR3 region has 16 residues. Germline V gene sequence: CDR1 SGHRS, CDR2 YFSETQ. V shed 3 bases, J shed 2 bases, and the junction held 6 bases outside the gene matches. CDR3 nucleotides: TGCGCCAGCAGCTGGACTAGCGGGATTTTTACCTACGAGCAGTACTTC. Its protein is CASSWTSGIFTYEQYF.

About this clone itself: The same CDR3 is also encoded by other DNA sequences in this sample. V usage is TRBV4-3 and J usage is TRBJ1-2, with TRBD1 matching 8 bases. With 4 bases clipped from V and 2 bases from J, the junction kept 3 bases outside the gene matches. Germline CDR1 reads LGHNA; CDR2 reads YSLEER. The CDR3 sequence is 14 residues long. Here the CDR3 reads CASSPGQGNYGYTF. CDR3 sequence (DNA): TGCGCCAGCAGCCCCGGACAGGGAAACTATGGCTACACCTTC.

CDR3 protein: CASSEPRQGLYEQYF. Here the CDR3 DNA reads TGTGCCAGCAGTGAGCCCCGGCAGGGGCTTTACGAGCAGTACTTC. V is TRBV2 and J is TRBJ2-7; possibly TRBD1 for D (6 bases). V lost 3 bases and J lost 4, with 16 bases in between. The CDR3 sequence is 15 residues long. In germline, CDR1 is SNHLY, CDR2 FYNNEI.

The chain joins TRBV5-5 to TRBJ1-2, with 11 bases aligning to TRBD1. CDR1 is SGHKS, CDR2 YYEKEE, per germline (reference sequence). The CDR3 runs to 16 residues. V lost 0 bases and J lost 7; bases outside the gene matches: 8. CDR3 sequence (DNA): TGTGCCAGCAGCTTGGCCAGGAGGACAGGGGGCGTTGGCTACACCTTC. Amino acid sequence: CASSLARRTGGVGYTF.

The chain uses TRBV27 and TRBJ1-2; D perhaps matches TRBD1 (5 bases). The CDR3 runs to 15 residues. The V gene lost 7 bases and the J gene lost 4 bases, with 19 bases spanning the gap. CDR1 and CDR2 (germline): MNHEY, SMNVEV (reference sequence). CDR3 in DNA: TGTGCCAGCAAAGTAGCGGGGGGACTAAGCTATGGCTACACCTTC. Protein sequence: CASKVAGGLSYGYTF.

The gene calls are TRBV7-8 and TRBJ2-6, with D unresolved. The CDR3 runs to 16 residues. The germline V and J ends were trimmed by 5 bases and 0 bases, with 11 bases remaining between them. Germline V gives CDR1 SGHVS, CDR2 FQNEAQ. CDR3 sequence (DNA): TGTGCCAGCAGCCCCGGTGCCAGCTCTGGGGCCAACGTCCTGACTTTC. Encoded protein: CASSPGASSGANVLTF.

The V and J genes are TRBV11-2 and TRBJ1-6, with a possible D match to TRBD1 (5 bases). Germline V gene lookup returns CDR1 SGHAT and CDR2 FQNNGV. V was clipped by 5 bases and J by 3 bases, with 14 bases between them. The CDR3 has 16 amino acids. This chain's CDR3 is CASSLTGRFYNSPLHF. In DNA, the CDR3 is TGTGCCAGCAGCCTAACGGGGCGTTTCTATAATTCACCCCTCCACTTT.

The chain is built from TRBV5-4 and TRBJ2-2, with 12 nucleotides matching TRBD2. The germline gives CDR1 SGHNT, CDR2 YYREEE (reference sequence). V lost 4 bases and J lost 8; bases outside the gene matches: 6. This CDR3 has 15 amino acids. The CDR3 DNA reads TGTGCCAGCAGCGATGGACTAGCGGGACTGGGGGAGCTGTTTTTT. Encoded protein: CASSDGLAGLGELFF.

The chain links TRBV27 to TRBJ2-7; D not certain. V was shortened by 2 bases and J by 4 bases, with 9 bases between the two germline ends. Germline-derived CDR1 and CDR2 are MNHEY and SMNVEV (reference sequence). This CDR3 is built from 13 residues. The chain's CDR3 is CASSLTRVYEQYF. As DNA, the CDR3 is TGTGCCAGCAGTTTAACTCGTGTTTACGAGCAGTACTTC.

The CDR3 coding sequence is TGTGCAAGTCGCTTCGAGGGGTGGTACAATGAGCAGTTCTTC. It encodes CASRFEGWYNEQFF. V is TRBV12-2 and J is TRBJ2-1. TRBV12-2 is classified as a pseudogene. The CDR3 runs 14 residues.

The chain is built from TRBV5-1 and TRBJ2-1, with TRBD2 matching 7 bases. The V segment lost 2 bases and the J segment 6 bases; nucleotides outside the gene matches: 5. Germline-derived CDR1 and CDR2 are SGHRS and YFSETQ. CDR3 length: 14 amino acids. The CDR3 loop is CASSFLGGSNEQFF. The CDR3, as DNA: TGCGCCAGCAGCTTCCTGGGGGGGAGCAATGAGCAGTTCTTC.

DNA for the CDR3: TGTGCCAGTAGTATTGGGGAAGGGAACTATGGCTACACCTTC. This encodes CASSIGEGNYGYTF. V usage is TRBV19 and J usage is TRBJ1-2; D unclear. Trimming shortened V by 3 bases and J by 2 bases, and 10 bases separated the two germline ends. Germline V gene data show CDR1 as LNHDA and CDR2 as SQIVND (reference sequence). The CDR3 runs 14 residues.

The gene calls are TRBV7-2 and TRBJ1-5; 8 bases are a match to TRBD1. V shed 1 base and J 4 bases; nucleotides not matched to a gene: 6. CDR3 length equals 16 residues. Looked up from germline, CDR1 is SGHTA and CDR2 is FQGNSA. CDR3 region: CASSLEDRGWNQPQHF. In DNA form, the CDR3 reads TGTGCCAGCAGCTTAGAAGACAGGGGTTGGAATCAGCCCCAGCATTTT.

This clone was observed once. CDR3 sequence reads: CASSLRGAFTGELFF. In nucleotides, the CDR3 is TGTGCCAGCAGCTTGCGGGGGGCCTTCACCGGGGAGCTGTTTTTT. The chain joins TRBV7-2 to TRBJ2-2; 8 nucleotides line up with TRBD2. This CDR3 spans 15 amino acids. After removal of 3 bases from V and 4 bases from J, the junction contained 4 bases not matched to a gene. CDR1 is SGHTA and CDR2 is FQGNSA in the germline V gene.

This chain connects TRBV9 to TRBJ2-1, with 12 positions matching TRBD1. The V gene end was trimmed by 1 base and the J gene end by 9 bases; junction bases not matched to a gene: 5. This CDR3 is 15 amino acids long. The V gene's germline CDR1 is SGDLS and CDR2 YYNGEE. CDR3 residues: CASSVTGTGGSEQFF. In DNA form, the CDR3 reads TGTGCCAGCAGCGTAACCGGGACAGGGGGCTCTGAGCAGTTCTTC.

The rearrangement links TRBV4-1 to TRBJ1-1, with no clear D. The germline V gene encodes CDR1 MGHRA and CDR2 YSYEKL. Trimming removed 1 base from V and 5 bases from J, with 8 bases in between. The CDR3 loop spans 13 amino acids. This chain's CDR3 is CASSQAWETEAFF. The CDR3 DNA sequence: TGCGCCAGCAGCCAAGCGTGGGAGACTGAAGCTTTCTTT.

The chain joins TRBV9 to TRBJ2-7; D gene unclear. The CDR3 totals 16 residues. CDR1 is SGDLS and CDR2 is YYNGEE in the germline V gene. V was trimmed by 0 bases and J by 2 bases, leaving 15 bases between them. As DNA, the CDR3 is TGTGCCAGCAGCGTAGGAGGAGACACTTCGACCTACGAGCAGTACTTC. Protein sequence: CASSVGGDTSTYEQYF. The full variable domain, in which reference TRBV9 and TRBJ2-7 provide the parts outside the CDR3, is DSGVTQTPKHLITATGQRVTLRCSPRSGDLSVYWYQQSLDQGLQFLIQYYNGEERAKGNILERFSAQQFPDLHSELNLSSLELGDSALYFCASSVGGDTSTYEQYFGPGTRLTVT.